Detailed here is one T cell receptor beta chain. PCR was performed using 60 Vbeta and 13 Jbeta primers. Using immunoSEQ multiplex PCR, the repertoire was profiled, and TCRdb retains in-frame clones only, with some absent. The ten most abundant clones cover approximately 2% of a sample with around 45,000 clones. In germline, CDR1 is SQVTM, CDR2 ANQGSEA. CDR3 length: 16 residues. V gave up 7 bases and J gave up 0 bases; unmatched junction bases: 13. This specimen belongs to a study of cytomegalovirus exposure and HLA in healthy donors. The specimen was PBMCs. The clonotype was recovered from a young woman in good health and CMV-seronegative. The chain carries TRBV29-1 and TRBJ1-2, with 8 bases fitting TRBD1. This chain's CDR3 is CSEPLDRARANYGYTF. The CDR3 nucleotides read TGCAGCGAACCCCTGGACAGGGCCCGAGCTAACTATGGCTACACCTTC.